This T cell receptor (beta chain) was observed in a study of cytomegalovirus exposure and HLA in healthy donors. Study-wide findings and caveats: Earlier analysis looked at TCR beta V segments, and most were productive about 90% or about 30% of the time. A list of 164 TCR beta chains associated with cytomegalovirus was given.

It was with 60 Vbeta and 13 Jbeta primers that the PCR ran. Sequenced by immunoSEQ multiplex PCR; TCRdb stores in-frame clones only, minus some. The data show about 210,000 clones, around 79% seen once. This clone came up once. Its antigen remains unknown. Sequencing was done on a sample of PBMCs. The origin of this receptor is a male donor in good health and CMV-seronegative.

The CDR3 DNA is TGCAGCGTGCCTCTTACAGGGCTGGAGGGCTACACCTTC. It yields the protein CSVPLTGLEGYTF. The chain carries TRBV29-1 and TRBJ1-2, with D tentatively TRBD1 (6 bases). In germline, CDR1 is SQVTM, CDR2 ANQGSEA. The CDR3 has 13 residues. Deletions cut 6 bases from V and 8 bases from J, with 19 bases between. The full variable domain, with the rest looked up from reference TRBV29-1 and TRBJ1-2, is SAVISQKPSRDICQRGTSLTIQCQVDSQVTMMFWYRQQPGQSLTLIATANQGSEATYESGFVIDKFPISRPNLTFSTLTVSNMSPEDSSIYLCSVPLTGLEGYTFGSGTRLTVV.